Each of the 14 T cell receptor beta chains below was sequenced from the same sample in a study of blood T cell repertoires in COVID-19. The data were produced by immunoSEQ multiplex PCR, yet TCRdb's version contains in-frame clones alone and is incomplete. The sample lists approximately 270,000 clones; over 75% were seen once. The sequenced material came from peripheral blood. These receptors all stem from a woman between 65 and 79 years old with acute or convalescent COVID-19.

This rearrangement joins TRBV6-5 to TRBJ2-1; 10 nucleotides line up with TRBD2. The CDR3 length is 15 residues. Trimming took 4 bases from V and 10 from J; bases not matched to a gene: 10. Germline lookup yields CDR1 MNHEY and CDR2 SVGAGI. In DNA, the CDR3 is TGTGCCAGCAGTTTAGCGGGGGGCACCTTCGGGGAGCAGTTCTTC. Protein sequence: CASSLAGGTFGEQFF.

This chain links TRBV6-5 with TRBJ1-2, with unresolved D. Germline V gene lookup returns CDR1 MNHEY and CDR2 SVGAGI. Deletions cut 5 bases from V and 8 bases from J, with 18 bases between. The CDR3 covers 14 residues. CDR3 sequence: CASSRVGGFAGYTF. The CDR3 DNA follows: TGTGCCAGCAGTCGTGTCGGCGGCTTCGCGGGCTACACCTTC.

With respect to this clone: Other DNA sequences from this sample encode an identical CDR3 as well. The chain joins TRBV29-1 to TRBJ2-7; TRBD2 agrees at 12 bases. V lost 5 bases and J lost 2; bases outside the gene matches: 1. CDR1 is SQVTM, CDR2 ANQGSEA, per germline. This CDR3 is built from 13 residues. CDR3 in amino acids: CSVRTSGAYEQYF. The CDR3 DNA is TGCAGCGTTCGGACTAGCGGGGCCTACGAGCAGTACTTC.

The count of this clone is one. The chain couples TRBV24-1 to TRBJ1-1; the D is unclear. The CDR3 totals 12 residues. V dropped 4 bases and J dropped 7 bases, with 9 bases sitting between them. CDR1 and CDR2 from the germline V gene are KGHDR and SFDVKD. The CDR3 protein is CATSDPGSEAFF. The DNA for the CDR3 is TGTGCCACCAGTGACCCGGGGAGTGAAGCTTTCTTT.

The chain employs TRBV2 and TRBJ1-6; 7 nucleotides align to TRBD1. J gave up 7 bases and V 9 bases, and 9 bases lay outside the gene matches. CDR3 length: 14 residues. Germline CDR1 and CDR2: SNHLY and FYNNEI. In DNA form, the CDR3 reads TGTGCCAGTTTACTCGGGACAGACAATTCACCCCTCCACTTT. Translating gives CASLLGTDNSPLHF.

Here the CDR3 DNA reads TGTGCCAGCAGCCAATGGGGCGGGGCCCCCCAAGAGACCCAGTACTTC. Encoded protein: CASSQWGGAPQETQYF. The chain links TRBV3-1 (or the pseudogene TRBV3-2) to TRBJ2-5; possibly TRBD2 for D (6 bases). The CDR3 is 16 amino acids. The V gene lost 2 bases and the J gene lost 1 base, with 14 bases spanning the gap. Per the germline V gene, CDR1 is LGHDT and CDR2 is YNNKEL (reference sequence).

The genes are TRBV23-1 and TRBJ2-5; 10 bases align to TRBD2. Being an ORF, TRBV23-1 has a function that is uncertain. The CDR3 has 16 amino acids. J was trimmed by 3 bases and V by 7 bases; bases with no gene match: 11. The CDR3 is CASKRPSGGYEETQYF. CDR3 DNA sequence: TGCGCCAGCAAACGCCCTAGCGGGGGATATGAAGAGACCCAGTACTTC.

V and J are TRBV3-1 (or the pseudogene TRBV3-2) and TRBJ1-1; 8 positions match TRBD1. The germline gives CDR1 LGHDT, CDR2 YNNKEL (reference sequence). The CDR3 covers 13 residues. Trimming removed 2 bases from V and 7 bases from J; junction bases left unmatched: 3. CDR3 residues: CASSQRTGYEAFF. The CDR3 coding sequence is TGTGCCAGCAGCCAACGGACAGGGTATGAAGCTTTCTTT.

The V and J genes are TRBV11-2 and TRBJ1-3; no clear D. The germline V gene encodes CDR1 SGHAT and CDR2 FQNNGV. The CDR3 totals 12 residues. With 1 base removed from V and 7 bases from J, the gap between germline ends came to 5 bases. The CDR3 sequence: CASSLARNTIYF. The CDR3 DNA reads as TGTGCCAGCAGCTTAGCCCGGAACACCATATATTTT. The full variable domain, with the rest looked up from reference TRBV11-2 and TRBJ1-3, is EAGVAQSPRYKIIEKRQSVAFWCNPISGHATLYWYQQILGQGPKLLIQFQNNGVVDDSQLPKDRFSAERLKGVDSTLKIQPAKLEDSAVYLCASSLARNTIYFGEGSWLTVV.

The rearrangement uses TRBV10-2 and TRBJ2-4, with D tentatively TRBD1 (6 bases). This CDR3 has 13 amino acids. Germline V CDR1 and CDR2: WSHSY, SAAADI. With 7 bases removed from V and 5 bases from J, the gap between germline ends came to 12 bases. The CDR3 reads CASTRTVQNIQYF. The CDR3 DNA reads TGCGCCAGCACTCGGACAGTTCAAAACATTCAGTACTTC.

This rearrangement joins TRBV6-5 to TRBJ1-3, with 7 bases fitting TRBD1. V lost 6 bases, J lost 4 bases, and 9 bases stayed unmatched. The germline CDR1 and CDR2 sequences are MNHEY and SVGAGI. CDR3 size: 15 residues. For the CDR3, the DNA is TGTGCCAGCAGACGGACAGGAGTAGGGGGAAACACCATATATTTT. This gives the protein CASRRTGVGGNTIYF.

This chain joins TRBV7-9 and TRBJ1-1; D possibly corresponds to TRBD1 (6 bases). The germline CDR1 and CDR2 sequences are SEHNR and FQNEAQ (reference sequence). The CDR3 is made up of 13 amino acids. V was cut by 5 bases and J by 2 bases, with 9 bases left in between. CDR3 nucleotides: TGTGCCAGCAGCCGGACAGTCAACACTGAAGCTTTCTTT. This translates into CASSRTVNTEAFF. Filled out from reference TRBV7-9 and TRBJ1-1, the complete variable domain reads DTGVSQNPRHKITKRGQNVTFRCDPISEHNRLYWYRQTLGQGPEFLTYFQNEAQLEKSRLLSDRFSAERPKGSFSTLEIQRTEQGDSAMYLCASSRTVNTEAFFGQGTRLTVV.

The chain links TRBV5-6 to TRBJ2-2; the D gene is possibly TRBD1 (6 bases). Germline V gene lookup returns CDR1 SGHDT and CDR2 YYEEEE. The CDR3 runs 16 residues. V was clipped by 1 base and J by 3 bases, with 13 bases between them. The CDR3 region has the DNA TGTGCCAGCAGCTTGTTGGGTTCAGGGGACACCGGGGAGCTGTTTTTT. Protein product: CASSLLGSGDTGELFF.

This clone was counted between two and nine times. The chain employs TRBV18 and TRBJ2-1, with TRBD2 matching 14 bases. The V segment lost 3 bases and the J segment 1 base; nucleotides outside the gene matches: 2. This CDR3 region has 17 residues. Germline CDR1 is KGHSH and CDR2 is LQKENI. The CDR3, as DNA: TGTGCCAGCTCACCCGGACTAGCGGGGGGTTCCTACAATGAGCAGTTCTTC. Residues: CASSPGLAGGSYNEQFF.